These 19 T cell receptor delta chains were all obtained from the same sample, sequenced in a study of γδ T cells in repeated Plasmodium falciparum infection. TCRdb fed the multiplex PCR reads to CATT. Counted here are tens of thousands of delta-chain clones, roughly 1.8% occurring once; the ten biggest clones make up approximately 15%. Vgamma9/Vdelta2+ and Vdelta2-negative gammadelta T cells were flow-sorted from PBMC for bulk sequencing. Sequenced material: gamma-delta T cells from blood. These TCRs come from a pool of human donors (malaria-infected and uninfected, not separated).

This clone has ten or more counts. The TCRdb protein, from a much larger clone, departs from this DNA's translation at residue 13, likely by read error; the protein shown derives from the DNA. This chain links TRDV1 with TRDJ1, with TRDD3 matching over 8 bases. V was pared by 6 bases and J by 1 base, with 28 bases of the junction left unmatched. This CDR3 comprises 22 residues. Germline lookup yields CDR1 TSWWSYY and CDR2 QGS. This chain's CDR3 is CALGVNPPSDDQRGIRTDKLIF. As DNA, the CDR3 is TGTGCTCTTGGTGTAAACCCGCCTTCCGACGACCAACGTGGGATACGCACCGATAAACTCATCTTT.

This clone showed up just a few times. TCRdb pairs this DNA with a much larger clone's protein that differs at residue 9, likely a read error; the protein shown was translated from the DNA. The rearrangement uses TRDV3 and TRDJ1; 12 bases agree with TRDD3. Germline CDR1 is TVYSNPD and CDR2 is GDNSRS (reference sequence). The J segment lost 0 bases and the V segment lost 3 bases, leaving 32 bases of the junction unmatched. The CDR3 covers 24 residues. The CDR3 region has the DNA TGTGCCTTACCAATGTCCCCCTCAGCTGGGGGATACGCGTATCCAAAAACGTACACCGATAAACTCATCTTT. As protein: CALPMSPSAGGYAYPKTYTDKLIF.

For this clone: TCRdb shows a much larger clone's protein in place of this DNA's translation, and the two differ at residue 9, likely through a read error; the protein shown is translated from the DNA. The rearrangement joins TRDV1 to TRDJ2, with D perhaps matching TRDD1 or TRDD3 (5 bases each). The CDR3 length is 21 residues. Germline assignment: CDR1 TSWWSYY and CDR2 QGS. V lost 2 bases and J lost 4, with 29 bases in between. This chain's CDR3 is CALGEESYYEMGKGETAQLFF. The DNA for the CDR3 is TGTGCTCTTGGGGAAGAGTCGTACTATGAAATGGGCAAAGGGGAGACAGCACAACTCTTCTTT.

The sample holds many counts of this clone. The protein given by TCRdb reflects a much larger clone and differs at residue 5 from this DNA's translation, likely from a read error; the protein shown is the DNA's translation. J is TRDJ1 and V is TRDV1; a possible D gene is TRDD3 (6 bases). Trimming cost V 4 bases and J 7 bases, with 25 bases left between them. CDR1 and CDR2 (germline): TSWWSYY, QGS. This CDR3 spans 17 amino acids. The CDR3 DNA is TGTGCTCTTGGGGCTCCTAGTGTGTCGGGGGAGGTCGGTAAACTCATCTTT. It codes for CALGAPSVSGEVGKLIF.

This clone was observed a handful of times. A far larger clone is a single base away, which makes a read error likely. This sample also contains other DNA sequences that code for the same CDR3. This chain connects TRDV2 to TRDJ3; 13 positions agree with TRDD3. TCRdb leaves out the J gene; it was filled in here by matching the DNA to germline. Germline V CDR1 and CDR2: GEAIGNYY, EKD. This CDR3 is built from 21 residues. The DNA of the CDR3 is TGTGCTTGTGACACCGTACTGGGGGATACGCGTCTCTCCTGGGACACCCGACAGATGTTTTTC. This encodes CACDTVLGDTRLSWDTRQMFF.

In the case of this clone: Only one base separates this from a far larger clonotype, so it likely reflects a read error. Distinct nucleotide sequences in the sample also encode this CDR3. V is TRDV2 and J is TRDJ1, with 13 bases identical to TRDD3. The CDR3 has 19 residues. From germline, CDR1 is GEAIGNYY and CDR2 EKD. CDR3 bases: TGCGCCTGTGACGCCGCTACTGGGGGATACGGGGGGTATACCGATAAACTCATCTTT. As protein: CACDAATGGYGGYTDKLIF.

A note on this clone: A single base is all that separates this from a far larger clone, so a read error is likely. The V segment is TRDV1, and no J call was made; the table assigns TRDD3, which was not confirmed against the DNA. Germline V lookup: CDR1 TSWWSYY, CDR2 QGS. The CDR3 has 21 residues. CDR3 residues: CALGNLIPTTMYWGIVDKLIF. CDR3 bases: TGTGCTCTTGGGAACCTAATTCCTACGACAATGTACTGGGGGATCGTCGATAAACTCATCTTC.

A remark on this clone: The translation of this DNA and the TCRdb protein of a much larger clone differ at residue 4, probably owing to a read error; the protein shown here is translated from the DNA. In DNA, the CDR3 is TGTGCTTATAAGATCCGCTTGGTGGGGGATCCTGTAGGCACCGATAAACTCATCTTT. It yields the protein CAYKIRLVGDPVGTDKLIF. V is TRAV38-2/DV8 and J is TRDJ1, with TRDD3 matching over 8 bases. TCRdb lists no J gene, so it was determined here by aligning the DNA to germline. Germline V gene sequence: CDR1 TSESDYY, CDR2 QEAYKQQN. With V trimmed by 6 bases and J by 1 base, 20 bases remained unmatched. The CDR3 consists of 19 residues.

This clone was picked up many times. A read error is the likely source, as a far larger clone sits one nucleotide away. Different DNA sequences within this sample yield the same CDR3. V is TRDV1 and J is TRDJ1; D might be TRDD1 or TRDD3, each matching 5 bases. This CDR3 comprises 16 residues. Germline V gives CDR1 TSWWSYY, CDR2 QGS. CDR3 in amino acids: CALGEIRQGYTDKLIF. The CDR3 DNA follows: TGTGCCCTTGGGGAAATCCGTCAGGGGTACACCGATAAACTCATCTTT.

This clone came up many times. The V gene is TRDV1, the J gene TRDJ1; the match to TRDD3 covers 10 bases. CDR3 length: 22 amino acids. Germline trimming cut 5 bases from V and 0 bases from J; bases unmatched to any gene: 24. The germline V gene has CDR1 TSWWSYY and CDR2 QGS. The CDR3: CALGKGFFLWGWGILDTDKLIF. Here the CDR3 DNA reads TGTGCTCTTGGGAAGGGGTTCTTCCTATGGGGTTGGGGGATACTAGACACCGATAAACTCATCTTT.

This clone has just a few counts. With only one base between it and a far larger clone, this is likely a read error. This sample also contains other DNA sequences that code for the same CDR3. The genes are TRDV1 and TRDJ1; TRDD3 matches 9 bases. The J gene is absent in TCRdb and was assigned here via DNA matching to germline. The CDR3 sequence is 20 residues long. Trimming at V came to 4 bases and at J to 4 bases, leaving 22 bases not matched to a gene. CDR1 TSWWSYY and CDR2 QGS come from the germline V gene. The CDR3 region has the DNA TGTGCTCTTGGGGTGGGGCTACGCTTCGTACTGGGGGACCCGATCGATAAACTCATCTTT. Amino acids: CALGVGLRFVLGDPIDKLIF.

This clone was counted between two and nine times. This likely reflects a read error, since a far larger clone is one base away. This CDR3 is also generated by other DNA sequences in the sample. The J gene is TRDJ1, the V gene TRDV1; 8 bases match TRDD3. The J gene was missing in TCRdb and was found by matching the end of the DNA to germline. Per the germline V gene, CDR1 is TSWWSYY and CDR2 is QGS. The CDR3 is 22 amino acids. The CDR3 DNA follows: TGCGCTCTTGGGGAACAGCCTTACGCTGGTGCTTTAGTAGTGGGGGATACCGATAAACTCATCTTT. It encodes CALGEQPYAGALVVGDTDKLIF.

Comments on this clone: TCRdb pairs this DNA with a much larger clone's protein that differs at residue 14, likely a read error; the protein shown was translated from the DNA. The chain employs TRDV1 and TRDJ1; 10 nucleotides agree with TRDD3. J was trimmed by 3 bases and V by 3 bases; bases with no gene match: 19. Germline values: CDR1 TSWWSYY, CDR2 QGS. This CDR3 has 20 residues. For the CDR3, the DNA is TGTGCTCTTGGGGACCTTTCCTACCGGTACTGGGGGATTATGTCCGATAAACTCATCTTT. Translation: CALGDLSYRYWGIMSDKLIF.

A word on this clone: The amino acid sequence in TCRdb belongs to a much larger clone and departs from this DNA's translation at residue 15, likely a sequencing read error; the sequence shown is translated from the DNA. CDR3 coding DNA: TGTGCTCTTGGGGAAGTAAGGACGCTGGCCACTGGGGGTTACGCCGATAAACTCATCTTT. This gives the protein CALGEVRTLATGGYADKLIF. This chain links TRDV1 with TRDJ1, with 8 bases identical to TRDD3. Germline matching of the DNA provided the J gene here, since TCRdb leaves it blank. In germline, CDR1 is TSWWSYY, CDR2 QGS. The CDR3 is made up of 20 amino acids. V trimming: 2 bases; J trimming: 3 bases; junction bases outside the gene matches: 20.

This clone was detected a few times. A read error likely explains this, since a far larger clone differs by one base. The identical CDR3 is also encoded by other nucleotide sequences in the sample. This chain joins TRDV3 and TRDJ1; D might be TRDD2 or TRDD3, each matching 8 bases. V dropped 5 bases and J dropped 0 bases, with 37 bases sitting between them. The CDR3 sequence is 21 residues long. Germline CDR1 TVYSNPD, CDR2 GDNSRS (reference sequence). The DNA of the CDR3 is TGTGCCCTAAAAGACTTCCTACGCTTTTTTCCTGGGGGAGATTACACCGATAAACTCATCTTT. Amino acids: CALKDFLRFFPGGDYTDKLIF.

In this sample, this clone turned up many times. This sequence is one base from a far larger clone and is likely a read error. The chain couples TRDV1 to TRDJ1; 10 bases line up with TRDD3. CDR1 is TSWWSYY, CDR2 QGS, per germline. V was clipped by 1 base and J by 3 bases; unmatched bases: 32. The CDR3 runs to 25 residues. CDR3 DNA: TGTGCTCTTGGGGAACCCTCTTGGCGAGCCCCTGCGGACAGAGTTTTGGGGGATACAGCCGATAAACTCATCTTT. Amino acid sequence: CALGEPSWRAPADRVLGDTADKLIF.

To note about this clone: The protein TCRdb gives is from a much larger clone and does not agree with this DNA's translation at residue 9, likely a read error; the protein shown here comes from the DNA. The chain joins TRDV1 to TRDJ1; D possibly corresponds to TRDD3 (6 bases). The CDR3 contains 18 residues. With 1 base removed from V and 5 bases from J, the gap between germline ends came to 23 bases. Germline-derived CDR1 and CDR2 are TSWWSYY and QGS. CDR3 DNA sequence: TGTGCTCTTGGGGAACGAGGCCCTGCTATACGGGGGACAGATAAACTCATCTTT. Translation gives CALGERGPAIRGTDKLIF.

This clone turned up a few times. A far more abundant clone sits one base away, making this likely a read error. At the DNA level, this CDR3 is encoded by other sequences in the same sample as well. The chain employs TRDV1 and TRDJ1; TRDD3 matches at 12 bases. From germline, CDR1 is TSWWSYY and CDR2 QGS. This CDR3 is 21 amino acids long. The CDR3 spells CALGEFTAVLGDTVVMDKLIF. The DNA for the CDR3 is TGTGCTCTCGGGGAATTCACGGCGGTACTGGGGGATACTGTCGTCATGGATAAACTCATCTTT.

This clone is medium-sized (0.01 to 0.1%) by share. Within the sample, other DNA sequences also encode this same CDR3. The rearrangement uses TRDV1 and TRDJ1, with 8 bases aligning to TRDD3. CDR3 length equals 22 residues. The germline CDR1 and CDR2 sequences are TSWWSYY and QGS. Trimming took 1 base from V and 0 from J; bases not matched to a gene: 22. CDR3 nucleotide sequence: TGTGCTCTTGGGGAACCGAGACCTACCCAGGGGATACCGCTCAAGTACACCGATAAACTCATCTTT. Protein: CALGEPRPTQGIPLKYTDKLIF.